Sequencing of this T cell receptor beta chain was carried out in a study of response to subunit inactivated influenza vaccine. With V trimmed by 5 bases and J by 6 bases, 12 bases remained unmatched. CDR3 length equals 16 residues. Germline V gives CDR1 SGHDT, CDR2 YYEEEE. In this sample, this clonotype turned up a few times. The antigen is unknown. Findings of the study overall: Each seasonal influenza vaccination, the authors suggested, recruits few new T cells.

Via MiXCR, TCRdb re-called the RT-PCR reads, giving one row per CDR3 protein. The sample lists a few hundred thousand distinct CDR3 sequences, 21% occurring once. This TCR was sampled from a man aged 50-75 years who received an inactivated influenza vaccine. The chain has TRBV5-6 and TRBJ1-4; 8 bases are shared with TRBD1. The sample here was PBMCs from blood, taken 21 months after vaccination. This chain's CDR3 is CASRSQLPGQDEKLFF. As DNA, the CDR3 is TGTGCCAGCAGATCGCAGTTACCGGGACAGGATGAAAAACTGTTTTTT.